This TCR beta chain emerged from a study of CD8 T cells in Susac syndrome. Study-wide points: The study recognized that the number of individuals in its TCR sequencing and HLA analysis was relatively small.

RNA, at about 0.5 to 1 ug, was reverse transcribed with random hexamers. By means of immunoSEQ multiplex PCR, TCR beta CDR3 spanning 54 Vbeta and 13 Jbeta underwent amplification. A single record per CDR3 protein comes from TCRdb applying MiXCR to the immunoSEQ multiplex PCR reads. The sample shows approximately 170,000 distinct CDR3 sequences, about 90% of them seen only once. Of note for this clonotype: Its antigen is undetermined.

CDR1 SNHLY and CDR2 FYNNEI come from the germline V gene. Trimming cost V 2 bases and J 15 bases; bases outside gene matches: 7. The CDR3 sequence is 13 residues long. TCR beta was sequenced from blood CD8+ and CD4+ T cells. The source is a human donor in good health. The sample taken for sequencing was CD4+ T cells from PBMCs. V gene TRBV2 combines with J gene TRBJ2-1; 10 bases fit TRBD2. CDR3 region: CASSESQREGLFF. CDR3 in DNA: TGTGCCAGCAGTGAAAGTCAGCGGGAGGGTCTGTTCTTC.